Listed below are T cell receptor beta chains from one sample, sequenced in a study of T-cell reconstitution after alpha-beta-depleted transplantation in children. One entry per CDR3 protein, called by TCRdb with MiXCR from the PCR reads. The data contain a few hundred thousand distinct CDR3 sequences, 9% to 12% of them singletons. The source was PBMCs from the stem cell graft donor, collected from the stem cell graft. The source of these receptors is a human donor who donated a stem cell graft to a child with acute lymphoblastic leukemia. Each CDR3 is given with its conserved first and last residue. A D gene is named only where the DNA matches it firmly. The listing skips clone size in some rows; elsewhere it reads once, few, many or a size class.

D gene	clone size	V gene	J gene	CDR3 DNA	CDR3 protein
TRBD2	NA	TRBV20-1	TRBJ2-1	TGCAGTGCTAGAGCTAGCGGGGGGAATGAGCAGTTCTTC	CSARASGGNEQFF
NA	once	TRBV7-3	TRBJ2-1	TGTGCCAGCAGCTTATTCATTGGTAATGAGCAGTTCTTC	CASSLFIGNEQFF
TRBD2	many	TRBV10-3	TRBJ2-7	TGTGCCATCAGTGACCCTGTCTCAATAGCGGGAGACACACAAGCAGGGCTCTACGAGCAGTACTTC	CAISDPVSIAGDTQAGLYEQYF
TRBD1	many	TRBV24-1	TRBJ2-7	TGTGCCACCAGTGCGGGACAGGGGGGCTCGGGGGACGAGCAGTACTTC	CATSAGQGGSGDEQYF
NA	NA	TRBV7-9	TRBJ2-1	TGTGCCAGCAGCCCCGGCAGGGGGGGAAACGCTTATGAGCAGTTCTTC	CASSPGRGGNAYEQFF
NA	few	TRBV5-1	TRBJ2-7	TGCGCCAGCAAACTCCAGGGGAGGGAGTACGAGCAGTACTTC	CASKLQGREYEQYF
NA	few	TRBV29-1	TRBJ2-1	TGCAGCGTTCCTACATGGGGATCCTACAATGAGCAGTTCTTC	CSVPTWGSYNEQFF
NA	many	TRBV5-1	TRBJ2-7	TGCGCCAGCAGCTTGGGACAGGACTACGAGCAGTACTTC	CASSLGQDYEQYF
TRBD2	NA	TRBV4-2	TRBJ2-5	TGTGCCAGCAGCCCAGCATCGGGACTAGCGGAACTATACCAAGAGACCCAGTACTTC	CASSPASGLAELYQETQYF
NA	many	TRBV7-9	TRBJ2-7	TGTGCCAGCAGCCTCGGTCGTCTAGCGACCTACGAGCAGTACTTC	CASSLGRLATYEQYF
TRBD1	many	TRBV28	TRBJ2-2	TGTGCCAGCAGTTTTTTACAGGGGGACACCGGGGAGCTGTTTTTT	CASSFLQGDTGELFF
TRBD1	NA	TRBV4-1	TRBJ1-2	TGCGCCAGCAGCCCTCCGGGACAGGGGGCCTATGGCTACACCTTC	CASSPPGQGAYGYTF
TRBD1	NA	TRBV6-1	TRBJ1-1	TGTGCCAGCAGTGCCCGGGACAGGGAGGTCACTGAAGCTTTCTTT	CASSARDREVTEAFF
NA	NA	TRBV28	TRBJ1-5	TGTGCCACCTCTAGCGATAAAGGTCAGCCCCAGCATTTT	CATSSDKGQPQHF
NA	NA	TRBV5-1	TRBJ2-1	TGCGCCAGCAGCTTGGAAGGGGAACCCTACAATGAGCAGTTCTTC	CASSLEGEPYNEQFF
TRBD2	few	TRBV20-1	TRBJ2-1	TGCAGTGCTCCAGTAGCGGGAAATGAGCAGTTCTTC	CSAPVAGNEQFF
NA	few	TRBV5-5	TRBJ2-6	TGTGCCAGCAGCTTGACAGTCTCTGGGGCCAACGTCCTGACTTTC	CASSLTVSGANVLTF
NA	NA	TRBV27	TRBJ2-1	TGTGCCAGCAGTTTACGGCCGTACTATGAGCAGTTCTTC	CASSLRPYYEQFF
NA	NA	TRBV20-1	TRBJ1-2	TGCAGTGCTAACCTTAGATCCACAGGGAATGGCTACACCTTC	CSANLRSTGNGYTF
NA	NA	TRBV30	TRBJ2-1	TGTGCCTGGAGTCGGGGGGCCGCCAATGAGCAGTTCTTC	CAWSRGAANEQFF
TRBD2	NA	TRBV19	TRBJ2-1	TGTGCCAGTATGGGGGGCCGAGCGGGAGGGCTCAATGAGCAGTTCTTC	CASMGGRAGGLNEQFF
TRBD1	few	TRBV12-3/TRBV12-4	TRBJ2-5	TGTGCCAGCAGTCTCGGGACAGGGGGCCGGGAGACCCAGTACTTC	CASSLGTGGRETQYF
NA	few	TRBV4-1	TRBJ1-1	TGCGCCAGCAGCCAACCGGGACACCCTGAAGCTTTCTTT	CASSQPGHPEAFF
TRBD1	few	TRBV7-9	TRBJ2-7	TGTGCCAGCAGCCAGACCGGGACAGGGATGTACGAGCAGTACTTC	CASSQTGTGMYEQYF
TRBD2	many	TRBV20-1	TRBJ2-7	TGCAGTGCTAGAGATACCATGGCGGGAGTCTACGAGCAGTACTTC	CSARDTMAGVYEQYF
TRBD2	NA	TRBV11-2	TRBJ2-5	TGTGCCAGCAGCTTTGGCTCGGCTAGCGGAAGCCAAGAGACCCAGTACTTC	CASSFGSASGSQETQYF
TRBD1	NA	TRBV5-1	TRBJ2-5	TGCGCCAGCAGCACCGACAGGGGGTTTAGAGAGACCCAGTACTTC	CASSTDRGFRETQYF
TRBD2	few	TRBV28	TRBJ2-1	TGTGCCAGCAGTTTGGTAAGCCCGGGGGGTGAGCAGTTCTTC	CASSLVSPGGEQFF
NA	NA	TRBV28	TRBJ2-5	TGTGCCAGCAGGGAGGGCCGTTTGGAGACCCAGTACTTC	CASREGRLETQYF
TRBD1	many	TRBV20-1	TRBJ2-1	TGCAGTGCTCTCACAGGGGTAGGAGACAATGAGCAGTTCTTC	CSALTGVGDNEQFF
TRBD2	few	TRBV28	TRBJ2-3	TGTGCCAGCAGTTTTCCACGGGGGGTAGCGTGGTCCGTCCCAGATACGCAGTATTTT	CASSFPRGVAWSVPDTQYF
TRBD1	NA	TRBV2	TRBJ2-1	TGTGCCTGCTGCCACCCGGGACAGGGGGCGTTTCGGTCATACAATGAGCAGTTCTTC	CACCHPGQGAFRSYNEQFF
TRBD2	NA	TRBV7-8	TRBJ2-7	TGTGCCAGCACCCAGGATTGGCTACGGCTAGCGGGAGGAGGCGAGCAGTACTTC	CASTQDWLRLAGGGEQYF
NA	NA	TRBV20-1	TRBJ2-3	TGCAGTGGAGTCACTAGCTCAGATACGCAGTATTTT	CSGVTSSDTQYF
NA	few	TRBV24-1	TRBJ2-1	TGTGCCACCAGTGATTTGTTAACCAGGGGGAGGGATGAGCAGTTCTTC	CATSDLLTRGRDEQFF
NA	NA	TRBV27	TRBJ2-7	TGTGCCAGCTCGTGGGGGGCGCGGCACGAGCAGTACTTC	CASSWGARHEQYF
TRBD1	many	TRBV29-1	TRBJ2-1	TGCAGCGAGACCGGGACAGGGGGGCGTGAGCAGTTCTTC	CSETGTGGREQFF
NA	NA	TRBV10-3	TRBJ2-5	TGTGCCATCAGTTGGACACAGCAAGAGACCCAGTACTTC	CAISWTQQETQYF
TRBD2	many	TRBV20-1	TRBJ2-2	TGCAGTGCTAGCAGTGCGGGACTAGCGAACACCGGGGAGCTGTTTTTT	CSASSAGLANTGELFF
NA	NA	TRBV7-9	TRBJ1-4	TGTGCCAGCAGCATCCCCCGGGGCGGAGGCGAAAAACTGTTTTTT	CASSIPRGGGEKLFF
NA	many	TRBV7-2	TRBJ2-5	TGTGCCAGCAGCTTAGCTCCGGAAGAGACCCAGTACTTC	CASSLAPEETQYF
NA	many	TRBV28	TRBJ2-7	TGTGCCAGCAGTTCGGGCAGGGGGGCCGGCTACGAGCAGTACTTC	CASSSGRGAGYEQYF
TRBD2	NA	TRBV7-8	TRBJ2-3	TGTGCCAGCAGCTTAGGGACTAGCGGGACGGTAGATACGCAGTATTTT	CASSLGTSGTVDTQYF
TRBD1	few	TRBV27	TRBJ2-7	TGTGCCAGCAGTTTGGACAGGGTTTCCTACGAGCAGTACTTC	CASSLDRVSYEQYF
NA	few	TRBV5-1	TRBJ2-5	TGCGCCAGCAGCTTGGCCGGCATTCAAGAGACCCAGTACTTC	CASSLAGIQETQYF
TRBD1	NA	TRBV7-3	TRBJ1-2	TGTGCCAGCAGCCTTACGCAGGGGGTGGACGGCTATGGCTACACCTTC	CASSLTQGVDGYGYTF
NA	many	TRBV7-2	TRBJ2-1	TGTGCCAGCAGCTTAGCACGGCGAGAGCAGTTCTTC	CASSLARREQFF
NA	NA	TRBV28	TRBJ1-5	TGTGCCAGCAGTTCAGCAGGGGCTATTAATCAGCCCCAGCATTTT	CASSSAGAINQPQHF
TRBD2	NA	TRBV12-3/TRBV12-4	TRBJ2-1	TGTGCCAGCAGTTTGGGGTCGGGAGGAACCTACAATGAGCAGTTCTTC	CASSLGSGGTYNEQFF
NA	NA	TRBV29-1	TRBJ2-3	TGCAGCGTTGAGGGCCTAGCTAGCACAGATACGCAGTATTTT	CSVEGLASTDTQYF
TRBD2	many	TRBV29-1	TRBJ2-7	TGCAGCGTCACCTTGGAGACTAGCGAGAACCCCCCCTACGAGCAGTACTTC	CSVTLETSENPPYEQYF
NA	few	TRBV3-1	TRBJ2-1	TGTGCCAGCAGCCAGACAGGTGAGCAGTTCTTC	CASSQTGEQFF